Here is one TCR beta chain with its context. The sample is drawn from a study of chemoradiotherapy in HPV16-positive cancers. Repertoires were generated with immunoSEQ multiplex PCR, while TCRdb's copy carries only in-frame clones and drops some. Among 1,500 to 2,000 clones listed, about four fifths were seen once. The source was tumor tissue, collected from a patient who underwent chemoradiotherapy. This TCR was sampled from a human donor with HPV-associated anogenital cancer.

The CDR3 DNA is TGTGCCAGCAGCCCTTACAATGAGCAGTTCTTC. The encoded protein is CASSPYNEQFF. V and J are TRBV7-9 and TRBJ2-1; D gene uncertain. The germline V and J ends were trimmed by 5 bases and 4 bases, with 3 bases remaining between them. Germline V lookup: CDR1 SEHNR, CDR2 FQNEAQ (reference sequence). The CDR3 extends over 11 amino acids.